One and the same sample provided the 21 T cell receptor beta chains below, sequenced in a study of blood T cells in healthy people across ages. The use of a sample-barcoded 5' primer and a J-beta primer mix characterized a second PCR of roughly 6 to 11 cycles. TCRdb independently ran MiXCR on the 5' RACE reads; one entry per CDR3 protein. Here the sample spans roughly 1,700,000 distinct CDR3 sequences, over 25% being singletons. The source material was blood. These receptors originate from a woman in her thirties in good health.

In its sample, this clonotype was seen many times. The chain joins TRBV28 to TRBJ1-2; possible D gene TRBD1, 6 bases. CDR3 length: 15 residues. CDR1 and CDR2 (germline): MDHEN, SYDVKM. V was pared by 3 bases and J by 8 bases, with 19 bases between. CDR3 sequence: CASSFGLMGAWGYTF. The CDR3 nucleotides are TGTGCCAGCAGTTTTGGATTGATGGGGGCTTGGGGCTACACCTTC.

Comments on this clonotype: One end of the junction does not line up with germline, which may come from a read error. The chain uses TRBV20-1 and TRBJ2-1; D ambiguous. Germline values: CDR1 DFQATT, CDR2 SNEGSKA (reference sequence). This CDR3 spans 13 amino acids. This chain's CDR3 is CSARVYSHNERFF. The CDR3 nucleotides are TGCAGTGCTAGAGTTTACTCGCACAATGAGCGGTTCTTC.

This clonotype was seen repeatedly, ten times or more. This sequence joins TRBV4-1 and TRBJ1-4; D gene unclear. The V end lost 0 bases, the J end lost 3 bases, and 8 bases lay between the germline ends. Germline V CDR1 and CDR2: MGHRA, YSYEKL. The CDR3 is made up of 15 amino acids. This chain's CDR3 is CASSQDVGANEKLFF. The CDR3 bases are TGCGCCAGCAGCCAAGATGTCGGGGCTAATGAAAAACTGTTTTTT.

As to this clonotype: This could be a read error, since a much larger clone is one nucleotide away. J is TRBJ2-7 and V is TRBV29-1; TRBD2 matches 8 bases. In germline, CDR1 is SQVTM, CDR2 ANQGSEA. The ends lost 7 bases at V and 3 bases at J; junction bases unmatched: 8. This CDR3 spans 13 amino acids. CDR3 in amino acids: CSAVPSGHYEQYF. CDR3 in DNA: TGCAGCGCCGTCCCTAGCGGGCACTACGAGCAGTACTTC.

The gene calls are TRBV9 and TRBJ2-3; TRBD2 matches at 9 bases. V was clipped by 0 bases and J by 3 bases; unmatched bases: 2. The CDR3 sequence is 15 residues long. Germline-derived CDR1 and CDR2 are SGDLS and YYNGEE. CDR3 nucleotide sequence: TGTGCCAGCAGCGTAGGGAGCGGGGGGACAGATACGCAGTATTTT. Protein sequence: CASSVGSGGTDTQYF. The entire variable domain, with the rest obtained from reference TRBV9 and TRBJ2-3, is as follows: DSGVTQTPKHLITATGQRVTLRCSPRSGDLSVYWYQQSLDQGLQFLIQYYNGEERAKGNILERFSAQQFPDLHSELNLSSLELGDSALYFCASSVGSGGTDTQYFGPGTRLTVL.

This clonotype came up a few times. This chain uses TRBV24-1 with TRBJ2-4; 8 bases map to TRBD2. The CDR3 is made up of 15 amino acids. Germline V gene sequence: CDR1 KGHDR, CDR2 SFDVKD. Trimming removed 9 bases from V and 13 bases from J; junction bases left unmatched: 19. CDR3 amino acids: CATSTSGQPYNEQYF. The CDR3 nucleotides are TGTGCCACCTCTACTAGCGGTCAGCCCTACAATGAGCAGTACTTC.

This clonotype has at least ten counts. This chain links TRBV6-6 with TRBJ1-2; 7 bases fit TRBD1. Looked up from germline, CDR1 is MNHNY and CDR2 is SVGAGI (reference sequence). The CDR3 runs 14 residues. J gave up 7 bases and V 0 bases, and 5 bases lay outside the gene matches. For the CDR3, the DNA is TGTGCCAGCAGTTACTCGACAGGGTATAGTGGCTACACCTTC. It encodes CASSYSTGYSGYTF.

A note on this clonotype: A much larger clone lies a single base off, so this may be a read error. The chain joins TRBV7-2 to TRBJ2-5; D is unresolved. The closer fit of TRBJ2-7 to the DNA end suggests the J call may be wrong. The CDR3 runs to 12 residues. Germline CDR1 is SGHTA and CDR2 is FQGNSA. Written as DNA, the CDR3 is TGTGCCAGCAGCATTGGCACCTACGAGCAGTACTTC. Amino acid sequence: CASSIGTYEQYF.

The genes are TRBV29-1 and TRBJ1-5; 10 nucleotides match TRBD1. The CDR3 loop spans 15 amino acids. V lost 4 bases to trimming and J lost 5 bases; unmatched junction nucleotides: 8. Per germline, CDR1 SQVTM and CDR2 ANQGSEA. Written as DNA, the CDR3 is TGCAGCGTTGGGTTGGGACAGGGGTTCGATCAGCCCCAGCATTTT. Protein product: CSVGLGQGFDQPQHF.

The chain links TRBV7-2 to TRBJ2-3; D tentatively fits TRBD1 or TRBD2 (5 bases each). Germline CDR1 and CDR2: SGHTA and FQGNSA. V was pared by 5 bases and J by 7 bases, with 19 bases between. The CDR3 runs 15 residues. CDR3 region: CASSPGALGLYTQYF. CDR3 in DNA: TGTGCCAGCAGCCCCGGGGCCCTGGGGTTGTATACGCAGTATTTT.

V gene TRBV7-3 combines with J gene TRBJ2-5, with 12 bases that match TRBD2. This CDR3 has 15 amino acids. Per the germline V gene, CDR1 is SGHTA and CDR2 is FQGTGA. V dropped 0 bases and J dropped 11; count of bases not matched to a gene: 7. CDR3 residues: CASSLTTSGGGEQYF. In nucleotides, the CDR3 is TGTGCCAGCAGCTTAACGACTAGCGGGGGCGGGGAGCAGTACTTC.

The table lists this clonotype with a few counts. The J gene is TRBJ2-1, the V gene TRBV29-1, with D possibly matching TRBD1 (6 bases). The CDR3 extends over 11 amino acids. Trimming removed 0 bases at V and 11 bases at J, with 8 bases between. Germline CDR1 is SQVTM and CDR2 is ANQGSEA. As DNA, the CDR3 is TGCAGCGTTGAAGAGAGGGGGAAGCAGTTCTTC. It is translated as CSVEERGKQFF.

About this clonotype itself: A junction boundary mismatches the germline segment, possibly from a read error. The chain has TRBV28 and TRBJ2-7; 8 positions agree with TRBD1. Near its end, the DNA agrees better with TRBJ2-5, so the J call may be wrong. The CDR3 runs 14 residues. Germline-derived CDR1 and CDR2 are MDHEN and SYDVKM. CDR3 nucleotide sequence: TGTGCTAGCAGTTTTCCAGGGGGCGTACAGACCCAGTACTTC. Translated: CASSFPGGVQTQYF.

This clonotype was seen only once. J is TRBJ1-1 and V is TRBV27, with TRBD1 as a possible D gene (6 bases). The CDR3 spans 14 residues. In germline, CDR1 is MNHEY, CDR2 SMNVEV (reference sequence). V lost 6 bases and J 6 bases, leaving 17 bases between the germline ends. CDR3: CASRGGAVGAEAFF. In DNA, the CDR3 is TGTGCCAGCAGGGGGGGGGCGGTGGGCGCTGAAGCTTTCTTT.

In this sample, this clonotype turned up many times. The chain combines TRBV6-5 with TRBJ2-6; TRBD1 might be the D (6 bases). The CDR3 is made up of 13 amino acids. V was shortened by 8 bases and J by 7 bases, with 12 bases between the two germline ends. CDR1 MNHEY and CDR2 SVGAGI come from the germline V gene. Written as DNA, the CDR3 is TGTGCCAGCCGGACAGTTCGAGCCAACGTCCTGACTTTC. Encoded protein: CASRTVRANVLTF.

V and J are TRBV24-1 and TRBJ2-2; TRBD2 agrees at 13 bases. Trimming cost V 4 bases and J 7 bases; bases outside gene matches: 5. CDR1 and CDR2 from the germline V gene are KGHDR and SFDVKD. The CDR3 is 16 residues long. For the CDR3, the DNA is TGTGCCACCAGTGACCAGGGACTAGCGGGGAACGGGGAGCTGTTTTTT. Translation: CATSDQGLAGNGELFF.

The rearrangement links TRBV15 to TRBJ1-2; D remains ambiguous. Germline CDR1 LNHNV, CDR2 YYDKDF (reference sequence). The length of the CDR3 is 15 residues. The ends were cut back, 4 bases at V and 0 bases at J, with 12 bases in the middle. CDR3 nucleotides: TGTGCCACCAGCATATCTCGGGGAGCTAACTATGGCTACACCTTC. This encodes CATSISRGANYGYTF.

The table lists this clonotype with many counts. This chain joins TRBV7-9 and TRBJ2-5; D possibly corresponds to TRBD2 (6 bases). Germline V gives CDR1 SEHNR, CDR2 FQNEAQ (reference sequence). V lost 3 bases, J lost 2 bases, and 16 bases lay in between. The CDR3 runs 16 residues. CDR3 region: CASSFTGASGQETQYF. The CDR3 DNA reads as TGTGCCAGCAGCTTTACGGGAGCGAGCGGACAAGAGACCCAGTACTTC.

The J gene is TRBJ2-7, the V gene TRBV11-2, with TRBD1 identical over 7 bases. This CDR3 contains 13 residues. Germline assignment: CDR1 SGHAT and CDR2 FQNNGV. V lost 5 bases and J lost 9; bases outside the gene matches: 10. The CDR3 spells CASSPGTVTAQYF. The CDR3 nucleotides read TGTGCCAGCAGCCCAGGGACAGTTACGGCGCAGTACTTC.

The rearrangement joins TRBV20-1 to TRBJ1-5, with D perhaps matching TRBD1 (6 bases). This CDR3 is built from 20 residues. CDR1 is DFQATT, CDR2 SNEGSKA, per germline (reference sequence). Between the trimmed V and J ends, which lost 1 base and 2 bases, there was a span of 27 bases. The CDR3 region is CSARAGLTWGPQRGNQPQHF. The CDR3 DNA sequence: TGCAGTGCTAGAGCTGGGTTGACGTGGGGGCCCCAACGGGGCAATCAGCCCCAGCATTTT.

This clonotype has just one count. Germline is not matched at one junction end, which may reflect a read error. This chain joins TRBV18 and TRBJ2-7; D might be TRBD2 (5 bases). This CDR3 is 16 amino acids long. From germline, CDR1 is KGHSH and CDR2 LQKENI. The CDR3 nucleotides are TGTGCCAGCTCGCCACTGGCCGGTGGGAGCCCCTACAAGCAGTACTTC. This sequence encodes CASSPLAGGSPYKQYF.